These 22 T cell receptor beta chains were sequenced from one sample in a study of shared clonotypes between healthy human individuals. Sequencing was performed with immunoSEQ multiplex PCR; in TCRdb, only in-frame clones are kept and a portion is missing. The table shows 2 million to 2.5 million clones, with around 90% occurring only once. The source material was naive CD4+ T cells from PBMCs. Sample subset: CD45RA+ positively selected. Receptors originate from a man between 18 and 35 years old in good health. Some clones in this sample may be carry-over from other donors' samples.

This clone has more than one count but fewer than ten. The CDR3 reads CASSIRSGTPLGETQYF. For the CDR3, the DNA is TGTGCCAGCAGTATCAGATCCGGGACACCCCTGGGAGAGACCCAGTACTTC. This chain uses TRBV27 with TRBJ2-5; TRBD1 might be the D (6 bases). Germline V gene data show CDR1 as MNHEY and CDR2 as SMNVEV (reference sequence). V shed 5 bases and J shed 4 bases, with 23 bases lying between them. This CDR3 is built from 17 residues.

The genes are TRBV5-1 and TRBJ2-3; D remains unclear. The V gene's germline CDR1 is SGHRS and CDR2 YFSETQ. This CDR3 is built from 12 residues. V dropped 4 bases and J dropped 6 bases, with 9 bases sitting between them. The CDR3: CASSLHQDTQYF. Here the CDR3 DNA reads TGCGCCAGCAGCCTCCATCAGGATACGCAGTATTTT.

This clone came up once. The V and J genes are TRBV7-2 and TRBJ1-1; D remains unclear. The CDR3 runs to 13 residues. Trimming cost V 7 bases and J 1 base, with 10 bases left between them. Per the germline V gene, CDR1 is SGHTA and CDR2 is FQGNSA. The CDR3 DNA reads TGTGCCAGCATCCTTACACCGAACACTGAAGCTTTCTTT. It specifies CASILTPNTEAFF.

The chain recombines TRBV5-1 with TRBJ2-7; TRBD1 or TRBD2 may be the D gene (5 bases each). CDR1 SGHRS and CDR2 YFSETQ come from the germline V gene. V lost 0 bases, J lost 3 bases, and 13 bases lay in between. The CDR3 has 15 amino acids. This CDR3 is CASSLGGIRDYEQYF. The CDR3 nucleotides are TGCGCCAGCAGCTTGGGGGGGATAAGAGACTACGAGCAGTACTTC.

The chain joins TRBV28 to TRBJ2-2, with 10 bases identical to TRBD1. J lost 4 bases, V lost 5 bases, and 4 bases had no gene match. Germline-derived CDR1 and CDR2 are MDHEN and SYDVKM. This CDR3 region has 15 residues. CDR3 protein: CASSTGTGVTGELFF. CDR3 in DNA: TGTGCCAGCAGTACCGGGACAGGGGTCACCGGGGAGCTGTTTTTT.

The rearrangement joins TRBV18 to TRBJ2-1; D not certain. Germline values: CDR1 KGHSH, CDR2 LQKENI. The V end was cut by 2 bases, the J end by 2 bases, with 7 bases between. The CDR3 spans 14 residues. The CDR3 DNA reads TGTGCCAGCTCACCAGGGTTTACCTACAATGAGCAGTTCTTC. Translating it yields CASSPGFTYNEQFF.

Comment on this clone: Other DNA sequences from this sample encode an identical CDR3 as well. The genes are TRBV6-1 and TRBJ1-1; D ambiguous. Germline V gene data show CDR1 as MNHNS and CDR2 as SASEGT. This CDR3 is built from 12 residues. V was cut by 2 bases and J by 11 bases, with 12 bases left in between. Here the CDR3 DNA reads TGTGCCAGCAGTGAAAGCGGGCTGCAGGCTTTCTTT. This gives the protein CASSESGLQAFF.

The V gene is TRBV7-9, the J gene TRBJ2-3, with 11 bases that match TRBD2. The V and J ends lost 5 bases and 6 bases, in that order; junction bases with no gene match: 10. The germline V gene has CDR1 SEHNR and CDR2 FQNEAQ (reference sequence). This CDR3 has 16 residues. The CDR3 sequence: CASSPRLAGSSDTQYF. The CDR3 DNA follows: TGTGCCAGCAGCCCTCGACTAGCGGGATCCTCGGATACGCAGTATTTT.

The sample holds one count of this clone. V usage is TRBV7-7 and J usage is TRBJ2-1; 15 bases agree with TRBD2. CDR3 size: 19 residues. The germline V gene encodes CDR1 SSHAT and CDR2 FNYEAQ (reference sequence). V shed 5 bases, J shed 9 bases, and the junction held 17 bases outside the gene matches. The CDR3: CASSPRGTSGRYPNTEQFF. CDR3 bases: TGTGCCAGCAGCCCACGGGGGACTAGCGGGAGGTATCCCAACACTGAGCAGTTCTTC.

The rearrangement joins TRBV6-5 to TRBJ2-1, with 10 bases fitting TRBD2. CDR1 is MNHEY and CDR2 is SVGAGI in the germline V gene. Trimming at V came to 7 bases and at J to 7 bases, leaving 10 bases not matched to a gene. The CDR3 extends over 15 amino acids. The CDR3 reads CASTTASGRINEQFF. The DNA for the CDR3 is TGTGCCAGCACCACCGCTAGCGGGAGAATTAATGAGCAGTTCTTC.

The chain uses TRBV9 and TRBJ2-3, with 7 bases lining up with TRBD1. There are 14 residues in the CDR3. CDR1 is SGDLS, CDR2 YYNGEE, per germline. With V trimmed by 0 bases and J by 5 bases, 3 bases remained unmatched. The CDR3 protein is CASSVDNRGDTQYF. CDR3 bases: TGTGCCAGCAGCGTAGATAACAGGGGAGATACGCAGTATTTT.

Notes on this clone: Other DNA sequences from this sample encode an identical CDR3 as well. The V and J genes are TRBV18 and TRBJ2-7, with D possibly matching TRBD1 (5 bases). Trimming left V 3 bases short and J 1 base short, with 10 bases between. The germline CDR1 and CDR2 sequences are KGHSH and LQKENI. The CDR3 is 14 amino acids. The CDR3 protein is CASSPRDRSYEQYF. CDR3 DNA sequence: TGTGCCAGCTCACCCAGGGATAGGTCCTACGAGCAGTACTTC.

The V call is TRBV19, the J call TRBJ2-3, with TRBD2 identical over 7 bases. Germline-derived CDR1 and CDR2 are LNHDA and SQIVND (reference sequence). The V segment lost 2 bases and the J segment 5 bases; nucleotides outside the gene matches: 7. This CDR3 contains 15 residues. CDR3: CASSIPGGRGDTQYF. The CDR3 nucleotides are TGTGCCAGTAGTATACCGGGAGGACGTGGAGATACGCAGTATTTT.

This rearrangement joins TRBV27 to TRBJ2-7; D not resolved. The CDR3 runs to 14 residues. Germline CDR1 MNHEY, CDR2 SMNVEV (reference sequence). Trimming took off 5 bases at V and 1 base at J, with 12 bases between the two ends. CDR3 region: CASSIATGSYEQYF. The CDR3 DNA follows: TGTGCCAGCAGTATTGCCACGGGTTCCTACGAGCAGTACTTC.

V is TRBV19 and J is TRBJ1-5; TRBD1 is a possible D gene (5 bases). V lost 5 bases to trimming and J lost 6 bases, with 20 bases between them. The CDR3 spans 16 residues. Germline assignment: CDR1 LNHDA and CDR2 SQIVND (reference sequence). CDR3 protein: CASSFLPDGAGQPQHF. The CDR3 DNA sequence: TGTGCCAGTAGTTTCCTACCGGATGGGGCGGGTCAGCCCCAGCATTTT.

This chain connects TRBV9 to TRBJ2-7; D not certain. V was trimmed by 0 bases and J by 2 bases, leaving 12 bases between them. The CDR3 totals 15 residues. Per germline, CDR1 SGDLS and CDR2 YYNGEE. The CDR3 sequence: CASSVASTETYEQYF. In nucleotides, the CDR3 is TGTGCCAGCAGCGTAGCATCTACTGAGACCTACGAGCAGTACTTC.

The chain links TRBV5-4 to TRBJ1-1; D is perhaps TRBD1 (6 bases). V was cut by 3 bases and J by 4 bases, with 13 bases left in between. This CDR3 has 14 amino acids. From germline, CDR1 is SGHNT and CDR2 YYREEE (reference sequence). The CDR3 reads CASSWTQGSTEAFF. The CDR3 region has the DNA TGTGCCAGCAGCTGGACCCAGGGGAGCACTGAAGCTTTCTTT.

This chain joins TRBV5-4 and TRBJ2-1, with D possibly TRBD2 on 5 matching bases. The CDR3 has 13 residues. CDR1 SGHNT and CDR2 YYREEE come from the germline V gene (reference sequence). V lost 0 bases and J 16 bases, leaving 17 bases between the germline ends. The CDR3 bases are TGTGCCAGCAGCTTGGTAGGTAGTAGCGAGACCTTCTTC. Protein product: CASSLVGSSETFF.

This rearrangement joins TRBV6-5 to TRBJ1-1, with D possibly being TRBD1 (5 bases). The germline V gene has CDR1 MNHEY and CDR2 SVGAGI. This CDR3 comprises 13 residues. The V and J ends lost 4 bases and 3 bases respectively, with 9 bases between them. The CDR3 loop is CASSSQGYTEAFF. In DNA, the CDR3 is TGTGCCAGCAGTTCGCAGGGCTACACTGAAGCTTTCTTT.

This rearrangement joins TRBV7-8 to TRBJ2-3, with 13 positions matching TRBD2. V lost 4 bases, J lost 3 bases, and 10 bases stayed unmatched. The length of the CDR3 is 18 residues. CDR1 is SGHVS and CDR2 is FQNEAQ in the germline V gene. DNA of the CDR3: TGTGCCAGCAGCTCCCATTCTCGGACTAGCGGGAGAACAGATACGCAGTATTTT. Its protein is CASSSHSRTSGRTDTQYF.

The chain joins TRBV27 to TRBJ1-5; D may be TRBD1 (6 bases). The ends were cut back, 6 bases at V and 9 bases at J, with 15 bases in the middle. Germline V lookup: CDR1 MNHEY, CDR2 SMNVEV (reference sequence). This CDR3 region has 13 residues. This chain's CDR3 is CASSTDSRTPQHF. CDR3 in DNA: TGTGCCAGCAGCACGGACAGTCGGACGCCCCAGCATTTT.

The chain carries TRBV7-9 and TRBJ2-2; 11 positions match TRBD1. Germline values: CDR1 SEHNR, CDR2 FQNEAQ (reference sequence). V was pared by 5 bases and J by 4 bases, with 6 bases of the junction left unmatched. This CDR3 is built from 16 residues. CDR3 protein: CASSAPGTGGTGELFF. CDR3 DNA: TGTGCCAGCAGCGCCCCCGGGACAGGGGGCACCGGGGAGCTGTTTTTT.